This TCR beta chain emerged from a study of blood T cell repertoires in COVID-19. The CDR3 is 16 residues long. V lost 1 base and J lost 0, with 11 bases in between. Germline lookup yields CDR1 SGHVS and CDR2 FNYEAQ. The table came from immunoSEQ multiplex PCR; TCRdb's copy has only in-frame clones and leaves some out. This table holds 55,000 to 80,000 clones, around 76% found once. Source material: peripheral blood. The chain joins TRBV7-6 to TRBJ2-3; D perhaps matches TRBD2 (5 bases). This TCR derives from a human donor in a cohort sampled during active COVID-19. CDR3 sequence reads: CASSLGVPSSTDTQYF. CDR3 nucleotides: TGTGCCAGCAGCTTAGGGGTTCCTAGCAGCACAGATACGCAGTATTTT.